This TCR beta chain was recorded in a study of OX40 agonist ivuxolimab in advanced cancers. Assay: immunoSEQ multiplex PCR; the TCRdb copy retains only in-frame clones and omits some. Among tens of thousands of clones, about 85% were seen once, and the ten largest hold 9.9%. The germline V gene encodes CDR1 LGHNA and CDR2 YNFKEQ. The V segment lost 5 bases and the J segment 4 bases; nucleotides outside the gene matches: 10. CDR3 length equals 15 residues. The starting material was CD4+ or CD8+ T cells sorted from blood, obtained in a trial of the OX40 agonist ivuxolimab. The genes are TRBV4-2 and TRBJ1-2, with TRBD1 identical over 7 bases. The TCR sequence derives from an adult with an advanced solid tumor such as melanoma, head and neck, liver or kidney cancer. The DNA of the CDR3 is TGTGCCAGCAGCTTGTCGGGACAGACTTTCTATGGCTACACCTTC. Translation gives CASSLSGQTFYGYTF.